The entry that follows covers one TCR beta chain sequence. Sequencing used immunoSEQ multiplex PCR; TCRdb keeps in-frame clones, though not all of them. The sample records 200,000 to 250,000 clones, around three quarters being singletons. The sample belongs to a study of blood T cell repertoires in COVID-19. The CDR3 is made up of 15 amino acids. V shed 4 bases, J shed 1 base, and the junction held 3 bases outside the gene matches. Per the germline V gene, CDR1 is LGHDT and CDR2 is YNNKEL (reference sequence). The sequencing input was peripheral blood. The source is a woman between 65 and 79 years old with acute or convalescent COVID-19. The chain has TRBV3-1 (or the pseudogene TRBV3-2) and TRBJ2-7, with 11 bases that match TRBD2. The CDR3 loop reads CASSRSSGGSYEQYF. The CDR3 bases are TGTGCCAGCAGCCGTTCTAGCGGGGGGTCCTACGAGCAGTACTTC.